One and the same sample provided the 11 T cell receptor beta chains below, sequenced in a study of a mutant IDH1 vaccine in newly diagnosed glioma. Clones were read by immunoSEQ multiplex PCR, and TCRdb kept only the in-frame ones, dropping some. This sample has approximately 82,000 clones, with 85% to 90% found just once. The time point here: week 23, last vaccination. A 20-mer mutant IDH1 peptide at 300 ug was injected subcutaneously with topical imiquimod. Antigens for these TCRs are unknown. The sample in question was PBMCs, obtained from a glioma patient whose treatment included an IDH1 peptide vaccine. The receptors shown here come from a woman between 45 and 60 years old with glioma.

The chain joins TRBV11-1 to TRBJ2-1; the match to TRBD1 covers 10 bases. The CDR3 covers 14 residues. Per the germline V gene, CDR1 is SGHAT and CDR2 is FQDESV (reference sequence). J gave up 7 bases and V 5 bases, and 5 bases lay outside the gene matches. DNA of the CDR3: TGTGCCAGCAGCACCTGGGACAGGGGAAATGAGCAGTTCTTC. This codes for CASSTWDRGNEQFF.

The chain is built from TRBV7-9 and TRBJ2-7, with 13 bases that match TRBD2. V gave up 5 bases and J gave up 2 bases; unmatched junction bases: 6. The germline CDR1 and CDR2 sequences are SEHNR and FQNEAQ (reference sequence). The CDR3 is made up of 16 amino acids. The CDR3 here is CASSPAGTSGAYEQYF. CDR3 nucleotide sequence: TGTGCCAGCAGCCCCGCCGGGACTAGCGGGGCCTACGAGCAGTACTTC.

This clone was found once. As DNA, the CDR3 is TGTGCCAGTAGTTTACTAGCGGGGGAATACAATGAGCAGTTCTTC. As protein: CASSLLAGEYNEQFF. The chain is built from TRBV19 and TRBJ2-1, with TRBD2 matching over 11 bases. In germline, CDR1 is LNHDA, CDR2 SQIVND (reference sequence). Unmatched junction bases numbered 4, after V lost 5 bases and J lost 4 bases. CDR3 length: 15 residues.

The genes are TRBV30 and TRBJ2-3; 8 bases are shared with TRBD2. Germline V lookup: CDR1 GTSNPN, CDR2 SVGIG (reference sequence). Losses at the gene ends were 4 bases for V and 5 bases for J; bases not matched to a gene: 11. The CDR3 is made up of 15 amino acids. CDR3 sequence reads: CAWTEKREFEDTQYF. The CDR3 region has the DNA TGTGCCTGGACTGAGAAGCGGGAGTTCGAAGATACGCAGTATTTT.

J is TRBJ1-2 and V is TRBV29-1, with 9 nucleotides matching TRBD1. Germline V gene data show CDR1 as SQVTM and CDR2 as ANQGSEA. Germline trimming cut 7 bases from V and 1 base from J; bases unmatched to any gene: 10. This CDR3 has 15 amino acids. The CDR3 reads CSAPTGGTNNYGYTF. Written as DNA, the CDR3 is TGCAGCGCCCCGACAGGGGGAACCAATAACTATGGCTACACCTTC. The whole variable domain, remainder taken from reference TRBV29-1 and TRBJ1-2, is SAVISQKPSRDICQRGTSLTIQCQVDSQVTMMFWYRQQPGQSLTLIATANQGSEATYESGFVIDKFPISRPNLTFSTLTVSNMSPEDSSIYLCSAPTGGTNNYGYTFGSGTRLTVV.

This clone was picked up one time. The chain has TRBV28 and TRBJ2-7; 9 bases match TRBD1. The CDR3 consists of 14 residues. From germline, CDR1 is MDHEN and CDR2 SYDVKM. Unmatched junction bases numbered 5, after V lost 5 bases and J lost 3 bases. In nucleotides, the CDR3 is TGTGCCAGCAGTACCGGGACAGGGAGCTACGAGCAGTACTTC. The encoded protein is CASSTGTGSYEQYF.

The J gene is TRBJ2-7, the V gene TRBV6-6; 12 bases agree with TRBD2. CDR1 and CDR2 (germline): MNHNY, SVGAGI (reference sequence). The CDR3 consists of 16 residues. The trim removed 6 bases at V and 6 bases at J, leaving 12 bases unmatched. CDR3 sequence: CASSPPRLAGEVEQYF. DNA of the CDR3: TGTGCCAGCAGCCCCCCCCGACTAGCGGGAGAAGTCGAGCAGTACTTC.

The chain is built from TRBV28 and TRBJ2-1; 7 nucleotides agree with TRBD1. V was clipped by 6 bases and J by 1 base; unmatched bases: 12. This CDR3 comprises 17 residues. Germline CDR1 reads MDHEN; CDR2 reads SYDVKM. The CDR3 coding sequence is TGTGCCAGCAGGGTAGGGGGCTATTCTGAATCCTACAATGAGCAGTTCTTC. It encodes CASRVGGYSESYNEQFF.

This rearrangement joins TRBV10-2 to TRBJ2-7; no reliable D call. The CDR3 loop spans 13 amino acids. CDR1 is WSHSY and CDR2 is SAAADI in the germline V gene. V was pared by 6 bases and J by 0 bases, with 9 bases between. This CDR3 is CASSLGRSYEQYF. CDR3 DNA: TGCGCCAGCAGCCTCGGGCGCTCCTACGAGCAGTACTTC.

The V call is TRBV28, the J call TRBJ2-3, with 7 bases aligning to TRBD1. Germline V lookup: CDR1 MDHEN, CDR2 SYDVKM. The CDR3 is 15 amino acids. Trimming took 3 bases from V and 3 from J; bases not matched to a gene: 6. CDR3 in amino acids: CASSLSNRGTDTQYF. DNA for the CDR3: TGTGCCAGCAGTTTGTCTAACAGGGGAACAGATACGCAGTATTTT.

The rearrangement uses TRBV11-2 and TRBJ1-5, with D unclear. V lost 5 bases, J lost 2 bases, and 10 bases lay in between. This CDR3 is 14 amino acids long. CDR1 SGHAT and CDR2 FQNNGV come from the germline V gene. The CDR3 nucleotides are TGTGCCAGCAGCCGTGGGGAGGGCAATCAGCCCCAGCATTTT. Its translation is CASSRGEGNQPQHF. Variable domain in full (rest from reference TRBV11-2 and TRBJ1-5): EAGVAQSPRYKIIEKRQSVAFWCNPISGHATLYWYQQILGQGPKLLIQFQNNGVVDDSQLPKDRFSAERLKGVDSTLKIQPAKLEDSAVYLCASSRGEGNQPQHFGDGTRLSIL.